These 20 T cell receptor beta chains share one sample of origin, sequenced in a study of blood T cells in healthy people across ages. A J-beta primer mix and a sample-barcoded 5' primer were used in a second PCR of roughly 6 to 12 cycles. MiXCR, applied by TCRdb to the 5' RACE reads, yields one record per CDR3 protein. Here the sample spans 550,000 to 700,000 distinct CDR3 sequences, 25% to 30% being singletons. What was sequenced was blood. The origin of the receptors is a woman aged 65 to 85 in good health.

This clonotype turned up a few times. The chain uses TRBV20-1 and TRBJ2-5; D unclear. CDR1 and CDR2 from the germline V gene are DFQATT and SNEGSKA (reference sequence). Trimming pared 5 bases from V and 1 base from J, leaving 11 bases between. CDR3 length equals 13 residues. The CDR3 sequence: CSASYTAQETQYF. The CDR3 DNA reads as TGCAGTGCTTCCTACACCGCCCAAGAGACCCAGTACTTC.

The chain joins TRBV3-1 to TRBJ2-3, with 11 bases aligning to TRBD2. The V segment lost 4 bases and the J segment 7 bases; nucleotides outside the gene matches: 7. Germline V gene data show CDR1 as LGHDT and CDR2 as YNNKEL (reference sequence). The CDR3 is made up of 15 amino acids. This CDR3 is CASSPSGGTPNTQYF. The CDR3 DNA follows: TGTGCCAGCAGCCCTAGCGGGGGGACCCCAAATACGCAGTATTTT.

This clonotype was seen only a few times. This sequence joins TRBV25-1 and TRBJ2-3, with D perhaps assigned TRBD1 or TRBD2 (6 bases each). Trimming took 7 bases from V and 7 from J, leaving 18 bases between them. This CDR3 contains 14 residues. Germline CDR1 and CDR2: MGHDK and SYGVNS. The CDR3 is CASNPRWGANTQYF. CDR3 in DNA: TGTGCCAGCAATCCCCGCTGGGGGGCGAATACGCAGTATTTT.

V and J are TRBV14 and TRBJ1-4, with no clear D. The germline V and J ends were trimmed by 4 bases and 0 bases, with 15 bases remaining between them. Germline V lookup: CDR1 SGHDN, CDR2 FVKESK. This CDR3 has 17 residues. This CDR3 is CASSREGRWTTNEKLFF. Written as DNA, the CDR3 is TGTGCCAGCAGCCGAGAGGGAAGGTGGACAACTAATGAAAAACTGTTTTTT.

This CDR3 is CASTLDGGTDTQYF. For the CDR3, the DNA is TGTGCCAGCACCCTGGACGGGGGCACAGATACGCAGTATTTT. The rearrangement joins TRBV6-2 or TRBV6-3 to TRBJ2-3; D is perhaps TRBD2 (5 bases). V lost 7 bases to trimming and J lost 1 base, with 12 bases between them. The CDR3 contains 14 residues. Germline V gives CDR1 MNHEY, CDR2 SVGEGT.

The CDR3 DNA sequence: TGTGCCAGCAGCGTTCGACCGTACAATGAGCAGTTCTTC. Protein sequence: CASSVRPYNEQFF. This chain joins TRBV14 and TRBJ2-1; D is uncertain. The V gene lost 5 bases and the J gene lost 4 bases, with 9 bases spanning the gap. The CDR3 loop spans 13 amino acids. Germline values: CDR1 SGHDN, CDR2 FVKESK.

Only a few counts were recorded for this clonotype. The rearrangement links TRBV29-1 to TRBJ2-4; no clear D. With 4 bases removed from V and 0 bases from J, the gap between germline ends came to 4 bases. This CDR3 spans 12 amino acids. Germline V lookup: CDR1 SQVTM, CDR2 ANQGSEA. The CDR3 DNA follows: TGCAGCGTTGGTTTAGCCAAAAACATTCAGTACTTC. Its protein product is CSVGLAKNIQYF.

The V gene is TRBV5-1, the J gene TRBJ2-3, with 10 bases identical to TRBD2. V lost 5 bases, J lost 6 bases, and 6 bases stayed unmatched. CDR1 is SGHRS, CDR2 YFSETQ, per germline. The CDR3 covers 14 residues. The CDR3 protein is CASRRSGGADTQYF. The CDR3 nucleotides read TGCGCCAGCAGGCGCAGCGGGGGGGCGGATACGCAGTATTTT.

V gene TRBV3-1 combines with J gene TRBJ2-2; D may correspond to TRBD1 or TRBD2 (5 bases each). Trimming pared 4 bases from V and 3 bases from J, leaving 9 bases between. The CDR3 runs 14 residues. Germline loops: CDR1 LGHDT, CDR2 YNNKEL (reference sequence). The CDR3 spells CASSRGAHTGELFF. The DNA for the CDR3 is TGTGCCAGCAGCCGAGGGGCTCACACCGGGGAGCTGTTTTTT.

The CDR3 sequence is CSARGQGRLNGEQFF. The CDR3, as DNA: TGCAGTGCTAGGGGACAGGGTCGACTTAATGGGGAGCAGTTCTTC. The chain uses TRBV20-1 and TRBJ2-1; TRBD1 matches 9 bases. V lost 3 bases and J lost 10; bases outside the gene matches: 13. CDR3 length: 15 amino acids. CDR1 DFQATT and CDR2 SNEGSKA come from the germline V gene (reference sequence).

On this clonotype itself: No conserved phenylalanine or tryptophan ends this CDR3, so it is likely a read error. The chain couples TRBV7-2 to TRBJ1-2, with TRBD1 identical over 8 bases. The junction had 4 bases not matched to a gene; V was cut back by 5 bases and J by 2 bases. The germline CDR1 and CDR2 sequences are SGHTA and FQGNSA. This CDR3 has 14 residues. DNA of the CDR3: TGTGCCAGCAGCGTTCGACAGGGGAACTATGGCTACACCCTC. Translated, it gives CASSVRQGNYGYTL.

This chain links TRBV3-1 with TRBJ2-1; D is unresolved. Looked up from germline, CDR1 is LGHDT and CDR2 is YNNKEL (reference sequence). The CDR3 loop spans 14 amino acids. Trimming removed 5 bases from V and 0 bases from J, with 8 bases in between. The CDR3 bases are TGTGCCAGCAGCTGGGATAGCTCCTACAATGAGCAGTTCTTC. Translation: CASSWDSSYNEQFF.

This chain links TRBV20-1 with TRBJ2-1; TRBD2 aligns across 8 bases. The CDR3 is 16 residues long. The V segment lost 0 bases and the J segment 0 bases; nucleotides outside the gene matches: 4. Germline-derived CDR1 and CDR2 are DFQATT and SNEGSKA (reference sequence). The CDR3 nucleotides are TGCAGTGCTAGAGAGAACAGCGGGAGCTCCTACAATGAGCAGTTCTTC. It translates to CSARENSGSSYNEQFF.

A few counts support this clonotype. The chain joins TRBV20-1 to TRBJ2-5; D is uncertain. CDR1 is DFQATT and CDR2 is SNEGSKA in the germline V gene (reference sequence). The V gene lost 3 bases and the J gene lost 4 bases, with 12 bases spanning the gap. The CDR3 runs 13 residues. The CDR3 region is CSASRAARETQYF. CDR3 sequence (DNA): TGCAGTGCTAGCCGGGCCGCGCGAGAGACCCAGTACTTC.

This clonotype was seen more than once but under ten times. This chain uses TRBV5-1 with TRBJ1-1; TRBD1 agrees at 12 bases. J lost 1 base, V lost 0 bases, and 4 bases had no gene match. Per the germline V gene, CDR1 is SGHRS and CDR2 is YFSETQ. CDR3 length equals 17 residues. The CDR3 loop is CASSLEGQGAGNTEAFF. In DNA, the CDR3 is TGCGCCAGCAGCTTGGAGGGACAGGGGGCCGGGAACACTGAAGCTTTCTTT.

This clonotype was counted only a few times. A read error may account for a junction end that differs from germline. The chain carries TRBV3-1 and TRBJ2-3; D remains ambiguous. This CDR3 has 15 amino acids. Per germline, CDR1 LGHDT and CDR2 YNNKEL (reference sequence). Here the CDR3 reads CASSQGAPHRDMQYF. As DNA, the CDR3 is TGTGCCAGCAGCCAAGGTGCCCCCCACCGAGATATGCAGTATTTT.

V usage is TRBV4-1 and J usage is TRBJ1-4, with TRBD1 identical over 9 bases. Germline V gene data show CDR1 as MGHRA and CDR2 as YSYEKL. J gave up 8 bases and V 4 bases, and 8 bases lay outside the gene matches. The CDR3 is 15 amino acids. The CDR3 region has the DNA TGCGCCAGCAGCCCTTACGGACAGGGGAAGGAAAAACTGTTTTTT. This sequence encodes CASSPYGQGKEKLFF.

In its sample, this clonotype was seen a few times. V is TRBV5-1 and J is TRBJ2-3, with D maybe TRBD2 (5 bases). The CDR3 extends over 16 amino acids. Germline assignment: CDR1 SGHRS and CDR2 YFSETQ. With 5 bases removed from V and 5 bases from J, the gap between germline ends came to 21 bases. The CDR3 DNA reads as TGCGCCAGCAGGCCGGGAACCGACTCTTCGGGAGATACGCAGTATTTT. Its translation is CASRPGTDSSGDTQYF.

The table lists this clonotype with a few counts. The chain couples TRBV9 to TRBJ2-7; D is unresolved. The germline CDR1 and CDR2 sequences are SGDLS and YYNGEE. Trimming removed 0 bases at V and 1 base at J, with 11 bases between. This CDR3 has 15 residues. CDR3: CASSVGGAQSYEQYF. The CDR3 DNA reads TGTGCCAGCAGCGTAGGCGGAGCACAGTCCTACGAGCAGTACTTC.

The genes are TRBV20-1 and TRBJ1-1, with D unresolved. Germline V gene sequence: CDR1 DFQATT, CDR2 SNEGSKA (reference sequence). Trimming stripped 3 bases from V and 1 base from J, with 6 bases between. The CDR3 sequence is 12 residues long. CDR3 sequence: CSASSGNTEAFF. CDR3 nucleotide sequence: TGCAGTGCTAGCTCTGGGAACACTGAAGCTTTCTTT.